The source of this T cell receptor beta chain is a study of cytomegalovirus exposure and HLA in healthy donors. Study-wide findings and caveats: The study put 150 to 200 TCR beta chains on its list as cytomegalovirus-associated. Most TCR sequences showed up rarely, but some public TCRs showed up in many donors. Later on, a genetic analysis was performed. It linked a missense variant in DCLRE1C with V- and J-gene trimming of TCR beta. Cytomegalovirus status, reportedly, was diagnosed with high specificity and sensitivity by the classifier.

Concerning this clone itself: Its antigen is undetermined.

Primers: 60 Vbeta forward and 13 Jbeta reverse. Profiling relied on immunoSEQ multiplex PCR, and the TCRdb table lists in-frame clones only, not all of them. The sample lists 140,000 to 150,000 clones; roughly four fifths were seen once. Germline V CDR1 and CDR2: MGHDK, SYGVNS. The CDR3 runs 15 residues. V was pared by 1 base and J by 7 bases, with 11 bases between. The source material was PBMCs. This clonotype was sampled from a man aged 35 to 55 in good health and CMV-seropositive. The rearrangement uses TRBV25-1 and TRBJ1-6; a possible D gene is TRBD1 (5 bases). CDR3 coding DNA: TGTGCCAGCAGTGAATGGCAGGGATCAAATTCACCCCTCCACTTT. It specifies CASSEWQGSNSPLHF.